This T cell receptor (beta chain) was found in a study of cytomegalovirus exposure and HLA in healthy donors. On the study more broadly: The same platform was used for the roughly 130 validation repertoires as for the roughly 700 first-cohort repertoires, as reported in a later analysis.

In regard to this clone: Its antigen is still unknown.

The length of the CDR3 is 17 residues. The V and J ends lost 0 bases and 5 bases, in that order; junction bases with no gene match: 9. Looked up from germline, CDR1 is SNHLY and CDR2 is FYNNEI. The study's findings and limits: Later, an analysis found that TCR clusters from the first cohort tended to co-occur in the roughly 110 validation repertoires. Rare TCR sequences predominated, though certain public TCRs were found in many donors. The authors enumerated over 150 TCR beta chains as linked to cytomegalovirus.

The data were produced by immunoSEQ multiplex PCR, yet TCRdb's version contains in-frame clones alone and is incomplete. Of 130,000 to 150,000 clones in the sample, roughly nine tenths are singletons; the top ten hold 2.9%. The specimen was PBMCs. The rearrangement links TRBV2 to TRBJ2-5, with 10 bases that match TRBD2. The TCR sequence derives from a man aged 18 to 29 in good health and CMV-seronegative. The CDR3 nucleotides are TGTGCCAGCAGTGAAGCGCTTGTAGAGCGGGGGGGGGAGACCCAGTACTTC. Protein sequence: CASSEALVERGGETQYF.